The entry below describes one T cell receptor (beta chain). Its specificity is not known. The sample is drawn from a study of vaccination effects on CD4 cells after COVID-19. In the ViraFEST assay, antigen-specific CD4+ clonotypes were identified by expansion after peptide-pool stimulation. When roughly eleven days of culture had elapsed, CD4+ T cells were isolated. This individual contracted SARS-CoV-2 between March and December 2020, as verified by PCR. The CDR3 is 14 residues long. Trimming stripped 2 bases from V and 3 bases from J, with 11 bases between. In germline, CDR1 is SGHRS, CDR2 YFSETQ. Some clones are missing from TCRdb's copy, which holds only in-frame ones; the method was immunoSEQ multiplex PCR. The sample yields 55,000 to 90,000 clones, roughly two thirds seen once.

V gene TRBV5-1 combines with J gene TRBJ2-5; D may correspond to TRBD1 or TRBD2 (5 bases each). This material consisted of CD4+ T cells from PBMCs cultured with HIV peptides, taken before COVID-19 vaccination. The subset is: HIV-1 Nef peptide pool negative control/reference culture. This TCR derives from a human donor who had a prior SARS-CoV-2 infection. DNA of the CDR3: TGCGCCAGCAGCTTAGGACAAGCGGAAGAGACCCAGTACTTC. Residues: CASSLGQAEETQYF.